The T cell receptor (beta chain) described here comes from a study of blood T cell repertoires in COVID-19. Study background: Sites in the United States, Italy and Spain provided acute and convalescent COVID-19 samples. Nucleic acid was either cDNA or gDNA, and it came from T cells, B-cell-depleted T cells, or PBMCs.

In the authors' methods: Nucleated cell number was recorded as an estimate derived from reference gene primer amplification. Libraries were prepared by immunoSEQ multiplex PCR; TCRdb keeps only in-frame clonotypes and omits some of them. That table supplies the V and J calls and clone size; D and trimming were determined from the DNA. The table lists fewer than 80,000 clones, approximately 86% of them singletons. Seattle's cohort entered during active infection and was followed longitudinally. Trimming took off 5 bases at V and 6 bases at J, with 4 bases between the two ends. CDR3 length: 11 amino acids. Per germline, CDR1 LGHDT and CDR2 YNNKEL (reference sequence).

Sequencing was performed on peripheral blood. The rearrangement links TRBV3-1 (or the pseudogene TRBV3-2) to TRBJ2-2; no definite D call. The clonotype originates from a man of 80 years or more with COVID-19, enrolled during active disease. The CDR3 loop reads CASSWPGELFF. CDR3 in DNA: TGTGCCAGCAGCTGGCCCGGGGAGCTGTTTTTT.